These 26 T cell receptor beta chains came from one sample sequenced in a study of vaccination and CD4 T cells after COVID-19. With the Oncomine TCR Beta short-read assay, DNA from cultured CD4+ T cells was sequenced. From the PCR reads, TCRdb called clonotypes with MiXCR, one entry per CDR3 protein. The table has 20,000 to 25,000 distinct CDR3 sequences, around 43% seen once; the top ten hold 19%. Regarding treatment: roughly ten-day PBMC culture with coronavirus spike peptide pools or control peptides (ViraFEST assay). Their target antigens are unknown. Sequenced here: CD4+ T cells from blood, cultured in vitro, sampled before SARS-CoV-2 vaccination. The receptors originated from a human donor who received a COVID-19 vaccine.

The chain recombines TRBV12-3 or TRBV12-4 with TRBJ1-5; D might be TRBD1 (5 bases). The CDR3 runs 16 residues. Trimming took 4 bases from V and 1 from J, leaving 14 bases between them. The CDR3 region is CASSSRQFTSNQPQHF. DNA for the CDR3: TGTGCCAGCAGTTCACGACAGTTTACCAGCAATCAGCCCCAGCATTTT.

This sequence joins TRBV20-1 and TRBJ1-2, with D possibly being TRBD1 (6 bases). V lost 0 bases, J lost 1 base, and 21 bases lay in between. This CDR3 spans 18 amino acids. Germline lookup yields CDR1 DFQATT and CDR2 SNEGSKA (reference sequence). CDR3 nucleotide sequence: TGCAGTGCTAGAGATCCTGCCGGGACACGCCGACTTAACTATGGCTACACCTTC. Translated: CSARDPAGTRRLNYGYTF.

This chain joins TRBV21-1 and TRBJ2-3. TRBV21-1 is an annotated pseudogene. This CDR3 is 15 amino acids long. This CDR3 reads CASSKTRPMWDTQYF. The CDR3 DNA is TGTGCCAGCAGCAAAACACGGCCAATGTGGGATACGCAGTATTTT.

CDR3 bases: TGTGCCAGCAGCCCGGGCATTCAAGAGACCCAGTACTTC. This gives the protein CASSPGIQETQYF. This chain uses TRBV7-3 with TRBJ2-5; no clear D gene. The V and J ends lost 5 bases and 2 bases respectively, with 9 bases between them. This CDR3 is 13 amino acids long. Per the germline V gene, CDR1 is SGHTA and CDR2 is FQGTGA.

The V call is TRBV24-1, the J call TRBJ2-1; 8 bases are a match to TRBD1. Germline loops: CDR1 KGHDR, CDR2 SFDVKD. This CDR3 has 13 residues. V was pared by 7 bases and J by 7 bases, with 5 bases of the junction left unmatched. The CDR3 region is CATSGQGLNEQFF. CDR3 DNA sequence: TGTGCCACCAGCGGACAGGGTCTTAATGAGCAGTTCTTC.

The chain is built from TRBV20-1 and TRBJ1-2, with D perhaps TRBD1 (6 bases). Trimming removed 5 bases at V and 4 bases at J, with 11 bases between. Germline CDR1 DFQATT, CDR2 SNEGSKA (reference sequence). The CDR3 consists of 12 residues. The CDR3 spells CSAELQGYGYTF. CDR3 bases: TGCAGTGCTGAACTACAGGGCTATGGCTACACCTTC.

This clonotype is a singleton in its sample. The CDR3 coding sequence is TGTGCCAGTAGTATTTCCGGCGGGGGCTACGGCAATGAGCAGTTCTTC. Its translation: CASSISGGGYGNEQFF. This chain connects TRBV19 to TRBJ2-1, with D possibly being TRBD2 (7 bases). Trimming removed 3 bases at V and 6 bases at J, with 18 bases between. This CDR3 spans 16 amino acids. Per germline, CDR1 LNHDA and CDR2 SQIVND (reference sequence).

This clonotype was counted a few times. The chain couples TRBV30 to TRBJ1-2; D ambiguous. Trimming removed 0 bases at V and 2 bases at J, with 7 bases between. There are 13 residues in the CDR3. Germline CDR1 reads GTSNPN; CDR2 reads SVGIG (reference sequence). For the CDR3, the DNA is TGTGCCTGGAGTGTAGGCGCAAACTATGGCTACACCTTC. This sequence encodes CAWSVGANYGYTF.

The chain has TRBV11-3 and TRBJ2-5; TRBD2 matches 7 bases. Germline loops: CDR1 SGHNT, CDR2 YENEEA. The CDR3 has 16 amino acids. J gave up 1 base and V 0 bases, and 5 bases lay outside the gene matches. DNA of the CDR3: TGTGCCAGCAGCTTAGAAAGTTCGGGAGGCCAAGAGACCCAGTACTTC. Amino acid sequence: CASSLESSGGQETQYF.

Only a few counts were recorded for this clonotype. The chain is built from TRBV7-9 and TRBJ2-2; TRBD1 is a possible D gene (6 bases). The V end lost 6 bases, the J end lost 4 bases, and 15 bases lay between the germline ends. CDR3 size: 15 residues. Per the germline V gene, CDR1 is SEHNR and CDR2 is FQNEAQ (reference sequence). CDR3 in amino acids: CASSQGFSATGELFF. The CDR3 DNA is TGTGCCAGCAGTCAGGGGTTTAGCGCCACCGGGGAGCTGTTTTTT.

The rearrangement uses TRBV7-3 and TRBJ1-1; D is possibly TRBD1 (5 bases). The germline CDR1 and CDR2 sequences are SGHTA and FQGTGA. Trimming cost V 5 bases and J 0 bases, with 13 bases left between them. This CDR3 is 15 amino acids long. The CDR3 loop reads CASSPAGPMNTEAFF. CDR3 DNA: TGTGCCAGCAGCCCGGCGGGGCCGATGAACACTGAAGCTTTCTTT.

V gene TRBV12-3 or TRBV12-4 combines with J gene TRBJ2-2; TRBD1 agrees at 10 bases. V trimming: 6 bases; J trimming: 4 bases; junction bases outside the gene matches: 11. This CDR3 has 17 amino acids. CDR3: CASSRLGTGEATGELFF. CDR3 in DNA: TGTGCCAGCAGCCGTCTGGGGACAGGGGAAGCCACCGGGGAGCTGTTTTTT.

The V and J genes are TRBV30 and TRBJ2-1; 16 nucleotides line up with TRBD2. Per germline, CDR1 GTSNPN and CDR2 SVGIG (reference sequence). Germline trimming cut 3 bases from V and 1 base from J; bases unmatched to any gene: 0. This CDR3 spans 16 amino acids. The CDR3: CAWRGLAGGSYNEQFF. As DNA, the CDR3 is TGTGCCTGGAGGGGACTAGCGGGGGGGTCCTACAATGAGCAGTTCTTC.

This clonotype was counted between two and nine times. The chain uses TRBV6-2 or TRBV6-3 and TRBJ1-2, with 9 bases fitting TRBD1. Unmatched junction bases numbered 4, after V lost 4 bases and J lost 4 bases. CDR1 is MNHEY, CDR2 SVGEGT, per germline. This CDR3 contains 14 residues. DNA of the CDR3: TGTGCCAGCAGTTGGGACAGGGACCTCTATGGCTACACCTTC. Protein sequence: CASSWDRDLYGYTF.

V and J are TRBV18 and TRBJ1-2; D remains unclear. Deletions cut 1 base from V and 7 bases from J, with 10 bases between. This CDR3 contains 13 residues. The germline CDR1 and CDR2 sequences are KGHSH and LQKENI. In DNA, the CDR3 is TGTGCCAGCTCACCACGGACGACGGCTGGCTACACCTTC. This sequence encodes CASSPRTTAGYTF.

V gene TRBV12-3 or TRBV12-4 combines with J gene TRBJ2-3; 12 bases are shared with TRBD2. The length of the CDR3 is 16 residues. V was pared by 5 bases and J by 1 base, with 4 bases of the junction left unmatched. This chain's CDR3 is CASSPRTSGGTDTQYF. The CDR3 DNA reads TGTGCCAGCAGTCCTCGGACTAGCGGGGGCACAGATACGCAGTATTTT.

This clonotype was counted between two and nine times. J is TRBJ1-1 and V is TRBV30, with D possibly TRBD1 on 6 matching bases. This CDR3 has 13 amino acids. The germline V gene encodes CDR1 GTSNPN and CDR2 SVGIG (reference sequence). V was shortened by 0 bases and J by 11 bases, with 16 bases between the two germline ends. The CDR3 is CAWSVHEGVGAFF. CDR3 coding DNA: TGTGCCTGGAGTGTTCATGAGGGGGTTGGGGCTTTCTTT.

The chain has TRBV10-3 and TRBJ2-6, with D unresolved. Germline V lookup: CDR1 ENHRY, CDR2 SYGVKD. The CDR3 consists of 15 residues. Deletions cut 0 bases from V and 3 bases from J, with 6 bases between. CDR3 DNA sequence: TGTGCCATCAGTGAGTCCTGGGGTGGGGCCAACGTCCTGACTTTC. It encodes CAISESWGGANVLTF.

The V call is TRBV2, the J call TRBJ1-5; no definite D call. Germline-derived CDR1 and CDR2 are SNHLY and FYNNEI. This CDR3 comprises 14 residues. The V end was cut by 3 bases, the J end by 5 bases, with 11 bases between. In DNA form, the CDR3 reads TGTGCCAGCAGTGACGGAAGAAGGGATCAGCCCCAGCATTTT. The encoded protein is CASSDGRRDQPQHF.

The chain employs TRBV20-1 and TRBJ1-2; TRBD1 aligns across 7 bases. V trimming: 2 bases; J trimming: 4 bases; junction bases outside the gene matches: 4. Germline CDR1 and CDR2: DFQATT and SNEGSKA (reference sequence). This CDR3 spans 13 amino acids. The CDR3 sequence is CSARQGGGYGYTF. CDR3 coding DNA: TGCAGTGCTAGACAGGGGGGAGGCTATGGCTACACCTTC.

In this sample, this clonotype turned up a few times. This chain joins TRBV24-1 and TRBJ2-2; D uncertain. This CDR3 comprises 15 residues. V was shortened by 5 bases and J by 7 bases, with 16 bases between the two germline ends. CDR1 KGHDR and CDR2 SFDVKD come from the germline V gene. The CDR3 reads CATSAWRITGGELFF. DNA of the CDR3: TGTGCCACCAGTGCCTGGCGGATAACGGGCGGGGAGCTGTTTTTT.

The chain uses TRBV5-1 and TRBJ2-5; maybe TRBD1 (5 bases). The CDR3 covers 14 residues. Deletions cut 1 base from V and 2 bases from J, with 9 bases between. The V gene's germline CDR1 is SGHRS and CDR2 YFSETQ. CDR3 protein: CASSLSGHQETQYF. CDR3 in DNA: TGCGCCAGCAGCTTGTCTGGACATCAAGAGACCCAGTACTTC.

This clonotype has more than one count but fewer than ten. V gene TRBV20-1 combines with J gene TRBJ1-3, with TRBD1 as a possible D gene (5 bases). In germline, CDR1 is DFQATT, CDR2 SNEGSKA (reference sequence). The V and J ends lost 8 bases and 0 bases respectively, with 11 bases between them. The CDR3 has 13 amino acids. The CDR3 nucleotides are TGCAGTCACAGGACCAACTCTGGAAACACCATATATTTT. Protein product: CSHRTNSGNTIYF.

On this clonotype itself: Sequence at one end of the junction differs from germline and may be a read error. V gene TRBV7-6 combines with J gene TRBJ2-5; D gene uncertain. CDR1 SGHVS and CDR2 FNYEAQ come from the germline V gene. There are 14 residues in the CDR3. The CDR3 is CASSAETWQGTQYF. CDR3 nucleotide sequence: TGTGCCAGCAGCGCGGAGACTTGGCAAGGGACCCAGTACTTC.

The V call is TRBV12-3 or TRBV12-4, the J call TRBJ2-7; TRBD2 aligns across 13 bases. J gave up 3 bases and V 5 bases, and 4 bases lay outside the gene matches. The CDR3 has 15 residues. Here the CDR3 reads CASSPGLAGIYEQYF. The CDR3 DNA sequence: TGTGCCAGCAGTCCGGGACTAGCGGGGATCTACGAGCAGTACTTC.

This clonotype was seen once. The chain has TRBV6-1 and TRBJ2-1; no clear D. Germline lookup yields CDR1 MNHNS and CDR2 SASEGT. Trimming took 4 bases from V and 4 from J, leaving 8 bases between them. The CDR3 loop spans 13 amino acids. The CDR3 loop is CASSGDAYNEQFF. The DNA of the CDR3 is TGTGCCAGCAGTGGAGACGCTTACAATGAGCAGTTCTTC.